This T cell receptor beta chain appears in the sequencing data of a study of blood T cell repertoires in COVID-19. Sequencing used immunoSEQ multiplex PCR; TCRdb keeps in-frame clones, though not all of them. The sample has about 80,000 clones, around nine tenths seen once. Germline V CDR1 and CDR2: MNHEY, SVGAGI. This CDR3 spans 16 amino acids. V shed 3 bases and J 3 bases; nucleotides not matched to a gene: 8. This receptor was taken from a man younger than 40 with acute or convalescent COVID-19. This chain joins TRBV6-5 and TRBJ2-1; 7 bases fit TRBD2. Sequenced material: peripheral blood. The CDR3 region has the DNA TGTGCCAGCAGTTATTCGTCTAGCGGATTCTACAATGAGCAGTTCTTC. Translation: CASSYSSSGFYNEQFF.